This T cell receptor (beta chain) was found in a study of response to subunit inactivated influenza vaccine. Overall study results and limits: Each seasonal influenza vaccination, the authors suggested, recruits few new T cells.

Remarks on this clonotype: The target antigen is unknown.

The V end was cut by 0 bases, the J end by 0 bases, with 7 bases between. CDR1 and CDR2 from the germline V gene are SGHRS and YFSETQ. The CDR3 extends over 15 amino acids. TCRdb re-called the RT-PCR reads through MiXCR, storing one row per CDR3 protein. The table lists 540,000 or so distinct CDR3 sequences, around 13% of them singletons. This chain connects TRBV5-1 to TRBJ1-3; D unresolved. The starting material was PBMCs from blood, obtained 35 to 45 days after vaccination. This sequence was found in a man aged 50 or older who received an inactivated influenza vaccine. For the CDR3, the DNA is TGCGCCAGCAGCTTGGGGTCCGTCTCTGGAAACACCATATATTTT. This codes for CASSLGSVSGNTIYF.